Listed here are 20 T cell receptor beta chains from one sample, sequenced in a study of cytomegalovirus exposure and HLA in healthy donors. Primers included in the PCR were 60 Vbeta and 13 Jbeta primers. Clones were read by immunoSEQ multiplex PCR, and TCRdb kept only the in-frame ones, dropping some. The repertoire includes fewer than 200,000 clones, 80% to 90% of them detected once, and approximately 13% sits in the top ten. Sequenced material: PBMCs. The receptors derive from a woman aged 45-59 years in good health and CMV-seronegative.

This clone was recorded a few times. The V and J genes are TRBV7-2 and TRBJ2-2; a possible D gene is TRBD1 (6 bases). V lost 6 bases, J lost 3 bases, and 14 bases lay in between. This CDR3 region has 15 residues. Germline values: CDR1 SGHTA, CDR2 FQGNSA. The CDR3 loop is CASSLTKGDTGELFF. The DNA for the CDR3 is TGTGCCAGCAGTCTTACGAAGGGGGACACCGGGGAGCTGTTTTTT.

The chain is built from TRBV4-3 and TRBJ1-4, with D tentatively TRBD1 (5 bases). This CDR3 contains 16 residues. Germline V gene sequence: CDR1 LGHNA, CDR2 YSLEER. The V and J ends lost 4 bases and 8 bases respectively, with 20 bases between them. DNA for the CDR3: TGCGCCAGCAGCCCCGGACATTCACCGAAGGCGGAAAAACTGTTTTTT. It encodes CASSPGHSPKAEKLFF.

This clone was seen only once. The chain carries TRBV9 and TRBJ2-4; 8 bases agree with TRBD2. CDR1 is SGDLS, CDR2 YYNGEE, per germline. CDR3 length equals 16 residues. V trimming: 2 bases; J trimming: 1 base; junction bases outside the gene matches: 5. In DNA, the CDR3 is TGTGCCAGCAGCGTGGGTAGCGGGGCTGCCAAAAACATTCAGTACTTC. As protein: CASSVGSGAAKNIQYF.

The chain couples TRBV6-5 to TRBJ1-1, with a weak D call TRBD1 (6 bases). Trimming removed 0 bases from V and 4 bases from J, with 9 bases in between. Germline V gives CDR1 MNHEY, CDR2 SVGAGI. The CDR3 runs to 14 residues. CDR3 bases: TGTGCCAGCAGTTACTCGGCAGGGGTCACTGAAGCTTTCTTT. Its protein is CASSYSAGVTEAFF.

Concerning this clone: Sequence at one end of the junction differs from germline and may be a read error. The V and J genes are TRBV16 and TRBJ1-2, with TRBD1 matching 7 bases. Germline V gives CDR1 KGHSY, CDR2 FQNENV. CDR3 length: 17 residues. CDR3 in amino acids: CASGQIDYGQDNYGYTF. The CDR3 region has the DNA TGTGCCAGCGGCCAAATTGATTATGGACAGGACAACTATGGCTACACCTTC.

This chain joins TRBV7-9 and TRBJ1-4; D not certain. The CDR3 is made up of 13 amino acids. The V gene's germline CDR1 is SEHNR and CDR2 FQNEAQ (reference sequence). The V and J ends lost 1 base and 7 bases respectively, with 7 bases between them. The CDR3 nucleotides are TGTGCCAGCAGCTTAGAAAACAGTGAAAAACTGTTTTTT. Amino acid sequence: CASSLENSEKLFF.

V and J are TRBV7-8 and TRBJ1-2; 7 nucleotides line up with TRBD1. V trimming: 1 base; J trimming: 5 bases; junction bases outside the gene matches: 10. Germline V gene sequence: CDR1 SGHVS, CDR2 FQNEAQ. The CDR3 is 16 amino acids. CDR3 region: CASSLERQGRTYGYTF. The CDR3 bases are TGTGCCAGCAGCTTAGAAAGACAGGGCAGGACTTATGGCTACACCTTC.

The rearrangement uses TRBV9 and TRBJ2-7, with a possible D match to TRBD1 (5 bases). V gave up 4 bases and J gave up 1 base, with 18 bases separating them. CDR3 length: 16 residues. Germline V gene data show CDR1 as SGDLS and CDR2 as YYNGEE. CDR3 in amino acids: CASSTHDRTESYEQYF. DNA of the CDR3: TGTGCCAGCAGCACCCATGACAGAACAGAGTCCTACGAGCAGTACTTC.

This chain uses TRBV6-6 with TRBJ2-5; 8 bases are shared with TRBD2. V was clipped by 8 bases and J by 4 bases; unmatched bases: 6. The CDR3 is 13 amino acids. The germline V gene encodes CDR1 MNHNY and CDR2 SVGAGI (reference sequence). The CDR3 nucleotides are TGTGCCAGCGGGGTAGCGGGAAGAGAGACCCAGTACTTC. Translated: CASGVAGRETQYF.

The chain joins TRBV19 to TRBJ2-5, with D maybe TRBD2 (5 bases). Per the germline V gene, CDR1 is LNHDA and CDR2 is SQIVND (reference sequence). This CDR3 contains 12 residues. V was shortened by 4 bases and J by 5 bases, with 8 bases between the two germline ends. The CDR3 DNA reads as TGTGCCAGTAGTACCCCGGGGGAGACCCAGTACTTC. Translation gives CASSTPGETQYF. The full variable domain, completed using reference TRBV19 and TRBJ2-5, is DGGITQSPKYLFRKEGQNVTLSCEQNLNHDAMYWYRQDPGQGLRLIYYSQIVNDFQKGDIAEGYSVSREKKESFPLTVTSAQKNPTAFYLCASSTPGETQYFGPGTRLLVL.

Only a few counts were recorded for this clone. This CDR3 reads CASSIGFTGGVMDPEAFF. CDR3 bases: TGTGCCAGTAGTATAGGTTTTACAGGGGGCGTTATGGACCCTGAAGCTTTCTTT. This chain uses TRBV19 with TRBJ1-1, with 9 bases fitting TRBD1. From germline, CDR1 is LNHDA and CDR2 SQIVND (reference sequence). This CDR3 has 18 residues. With V trimmed by 1 base and J by 6 bases, 15 bases remained unmatched. The whole variable domain, filled in from reference TRBV19 and TRBJ1-1, reads DGGITQSPKYLFRKEGQNVTLSCEQNLNHDAMYWYRQDPGQGLRLIYYSQIVNDFQKGDIAEGYSVSREKKESFPLTVTSAQKNPTAFYLCASSIGFTGGVMDPEAFFGQGTRLTVV.

This clone was recorded once. This rearrangement joins TRBV2 to TRBJ2-7; 8 nucleotides align to TRBD1. This CDR3 is built from 14 residues. V lost 5 bases and J lost 2; bases outside the gene matches: 5. Germline assignment: CDR1 SNHLY and CDR2 FYNNEI. The CDR3 protein is CASSPTRGPYEQYF. As DNA, the CDR3 is TGTGCCAGCAGTCCCACCAGGGGGCCCTACGAGCAGTACTTC.

The chain employs TRBV18 and TRBJ2-5, with a weak D call TRBD2 (6 bases). This CDR3 is built from 14 residues. The ends were cut back, 3 bases at V and 4 bases at J, with 12 bases in the middle. Germline loops: CDR1 KGHSH, CDR2 LQKENI. CDR3 nucleotides: TGTGCCAGCTCACCTTCCGGGAGTGCAGAGACCCAGTACTTC. Its translation is CASSPSGSAETQYF. The entire variable domain, with the rest obtained from reference TRBV18 and TRBJ2-5, is as follows: NAGVMQNPRHLVRRRGQEARLRCSPMKGHSHVYWYRQLPEEGLKFMVYLQKENIIDESGMPKERFSAEFPKEGPSILRIQQVVRGDSAAYFCASSPSGSAETQYFGPGTRLLVL.

CDR3 in DNA: TGTGCCAGCAGCGTCGCCCGGGCCCTGAGCGGCTATGGCTACACCTTC. This codes for CASSVARALSGYGYTF. The genes are TRBV2 and TRBJ1-2; no clear D gene. The CDR3 consists of 16 residues. Germline values: CDR1 SNHLY, CDR2 FYNNEI. Trimming stripped 6 bases from V and 4 bases from J, with 21 bases between.

The CDR3 region is CASKGTGDAGELFF. In nucleotides, the CDR3 is TGTGCCAGCAAAGGGACAGGGGATGCCGGGGAGCTGTTTTTT. The V call is TRBV2, the J call TRBJ2-2; 10 bases map to TRBD1. Germline V CDR1 and CDR2: SNHLY, FYNNEI. The CDR3 spans 14 residues. Trimming cost V 7 bases and J 6 bases; bases outside gene matches: 5. The complete variable domain, with remaining parts taken from reference TRBV2 and TRBJ2-2, reads EPEVTQTPSHQVTQMGQEVILRCVPISNHLYFYWYRQILGQKVEFLVSFYNNEISEKSEIFDDQFSVERPDGSNFTLKIRSTKLEDSAMYFCASKGTGDAGELFFGEGSRLTVL.

The chain carries TRBV7-8 and TRBJ2-1, with D perhaps TRBD1 (6 bases). Germline V gives CDR1 SGHVS, CDR2 FQNEAQ. Trimming took 5 bases from V and 10 from J, leaving 9 bases between them. This CDR3 contains 11 residues. CDR3 amino acids: CASSLRGEQFF. CDR3 bases: TGTGCCAGCAGCCTCAGGGGAGAGCAGTTCTTC.

This clone appeared a few times. The V call is TRBV10-3, the J call TRBJ2-7; 14 bases line up with TRBD2. Germline V CDR1 and CDR2: ENHRY, SYGVKD. V shed 4 bases, J shed 4 bases, and the junction held 9 bases outside the gene matches. The CDR3 length is 17 residues. The CDR3 protein is CAISGGLAGVHRYEQYF. The CDR3 DNA reads as TGTGCCATCAGTGGGGGACTAGCGGGGGTTCACAGGTACGAGCAGTACTTC.

The chain joins TRBV15 to TRBJ2-7; D might be TRBD1 (5 bases). The length of the CDR3 is 13 residues. V was pared by 6 bases and J by 1 base, with 10 bases between. The germline gives CDR1 LNHNV, CDR2 YYDKDF (reference sequence). The CDR3: CATRSGNSYEQYF. The CDR3, as DNA: TGTGCCACCAGATCAGGGAATTCCTACGAGCAGTACTTC.

This chain connects TRBV30 to TRBJ2-1; D not certain. Germline CDR1 reads GTSNPN; CDR2 reads SVGIG (reference sequence). The ends were cut back, 4 bases at V and 7 bases at J, with 8 bases in the middle. The CDR3 totals 11 residues. The CDR3 protein is CAWTLENEQFF. Here the CDR3 DNA reads TGTGCCTGGACCCTCGAGAATGAGCAGTTCTTC.

The rearrangement links TRBV10-1 to TRBJ2-2; 15 nucleotides match TRBD2. Germline assignment: CDR1 WNHNN and CDR2 SYGVQD (reference sequence). The CDR3 totals 18 residues. The V segment lost 3 bases and the J segment 5 bases; nucleotides outside the gene matches: 7. CDR3 sequence reads: CASSDSIGLAGGTGELFF. In DNA form, the CDR3 reads TGCGCCAGCAGTGACTCCATTGGACTAGCGGGAGGGACCGGGGAGCTGTTTTTT.